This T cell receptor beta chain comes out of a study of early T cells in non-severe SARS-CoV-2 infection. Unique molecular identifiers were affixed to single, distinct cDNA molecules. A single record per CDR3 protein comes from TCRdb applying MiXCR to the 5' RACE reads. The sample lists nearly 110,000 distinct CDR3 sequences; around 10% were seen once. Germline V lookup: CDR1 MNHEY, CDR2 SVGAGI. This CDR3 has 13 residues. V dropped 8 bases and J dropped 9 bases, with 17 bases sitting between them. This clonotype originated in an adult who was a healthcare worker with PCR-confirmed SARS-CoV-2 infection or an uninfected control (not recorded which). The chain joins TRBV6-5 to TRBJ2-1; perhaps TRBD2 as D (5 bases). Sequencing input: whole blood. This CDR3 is CASGSGSGIEQFF. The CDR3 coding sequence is TGTGCCAGCGGGAGTGGATCCGGAATTGAGCAGTTCTTC.